The clone carrying this T cell receptor (beta chain) has only a few counts. Its antigen is not known. The CDR3 runs 13 residues. J gave up 1 base and V 7 bases, and 5 bases lay outside the gene matches. Germline V gene data show CDR1 as SQVTM and CDR2 as ANQGSEA. cDNA synthesis used the whole RNA isolate, giving expressed TCRB sequences. The protocol was immunoSEQ multiplex PCR, while the TCRdb copy is restricted to in-frame clones and leaves out a portion. The profile shows 240,000 or so clones, around 21% of them singletons. Using CD45RO/CCR7/CD25/CD127/CD95/CD27, CD4+ naive, central memory, regulatory and stem cell-like memory cells were sorted. The data originate from a study of beta chain features in type 1 diabetes. Points from the study as a whole: Type 1 diabetes patients had moderately but significantly shorter TCRB CDR3s in all four CD4+ subsets. Since sequencing was performed on cDNA, cells with high TCR expression could be over-represented.

Sequencing input: naive CD4+ T cells from blood. The clonotype originates from a woman aged 40 to 49 with type 1 diabetes. The V call is TRBV29-1, the J call TRBJ2-3; 7 bases align to TRBD1. CDR3 sequence (DNA): TGCAGCGCCACAGGACAGGGCACAGATACGCAGTATTTT. Translating it yields CSATGQGTDTQYF.